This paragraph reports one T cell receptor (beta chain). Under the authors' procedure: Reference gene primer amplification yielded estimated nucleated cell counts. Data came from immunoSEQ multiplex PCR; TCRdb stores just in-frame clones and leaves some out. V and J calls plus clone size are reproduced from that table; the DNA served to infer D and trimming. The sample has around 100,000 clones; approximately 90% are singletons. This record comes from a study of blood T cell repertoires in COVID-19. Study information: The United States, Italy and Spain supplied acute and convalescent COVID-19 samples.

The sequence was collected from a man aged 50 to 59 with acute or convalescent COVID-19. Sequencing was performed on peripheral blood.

CDR3 loop: CASSGSLTRWGENYGYTF. The CDR3 bases are TGTGCCAGCAGTGGGTCCCTAACGCGGTGGGGCGAGAACTATGGCTACACCTTC. The rearrangement joins TRBV25-1 to TRBJ1-2; a possible D gene is TRBD1 (5 bases). Per germline, CDR1 MGHDK and CDR2 SYGVNS. Between the trimmed V and J ends, which lost 4 bases and 2 bases, there was a span of 23 bases. The CDR3 runs to 18 residues.